The 25 T cell receptor beta chains reported below all come from one sample, sequenced in a study of OX40 agonist ivuxolimab in advanced cancers. Sequenced by immunoSEQ multiplex PCR; TCRdb stores in-frame clones only, minus some. Among about 94,000 clones, about nine tenths were seen once, and the ten largest hold just over 0.3%. Here the sequenced sample was CD4+ or CD8+ T cells sorted from blood, taken in a trial of the OX40 agonist ivuxolimab. Receptors were obtained from an adult with an advanced solid tumor such as melanoma, head and neck, liver or kidney cancer.

This clone was detected a few times. The rearrangement joins TRBV7-9 to TRBJ2-7; TRBD1 aligns across 10 bases. V trimming: 5 bases; J trimming: 1 base; junction bases outside the gene matches: 5. The CDR3 is made up of 15 amino acids. The germline CDR1 and CDR2 sequences are SEHNR and FQNEAQ (reference sequence). The CDR3 DNA follows: TGTGCCAGCAGCGTAGGACAGGGGGTATCCTACGAGCAGTACTTC. This encodes CASSVGQGVSYEQYF.

The chain uses TRBV7-9 and TRBJ1-1, with TRBD1 matching over 11 bases. CDR3 length: 13 amino acids. The germline gives CDR1 SEHNR, CDR2 FQNEAQ (reference sequence). V was pared by 5 bases and J by 10 bases, with 6 bases of the junction left unmatched. CDR3 nucleotides: TGTGCCAGCAGCCCGGGACAGGGGGTAACAGCTTTCTTT. Translated: CASSPGQGVTAFF. Supplemented by reference TRBV7-9 and TRBJ1-1, the full variable domain reads DTGVSQNPRHKITKRGQNVTFRCDPISEHNRLYWYRQTLGQGPEFLTYFQNEAQLEKSRLLSDRFSAERPKGSFSTLEIQRTEQGDSAMYLCASSPGQGVTAFFGQGTRLTVV.

This clone came up a few times. The chain links TRBV2 to TRBJ1-2; D might be TRBD1 (6 bases). V shed 6 bases and J shed 6 bases, with 14 bases lying between them. The germline CDR1 and CDR2 sequences are SNHLY and FYNNEI. This CDR3 region has 13 residues. CDR3 bases: TGTGCCAGCAGCCCGACAGGCTCAGATGGCTACACCTTC. This translates into CASSPTGSDGYTF.

The rearrangement uses TRBV5-8 and TRBJ2-7, with 7 bases identical to TRBD1. The germline V gene has CDR1 SGHTS and CDR2 YDEGEE. This CDR3 spans 15 amino acids. V lost 4 bases, J lost 3 bases, and 10 bases stayed unmatched. The CDR3 is CASSTSGQSDYEQYF. CDR3 DNA sequence: TGTGCCAGCAGCACCTCGGGACAGTCTGACTACGAGCAGTACTTC.

The chain recombines TRBV2 with TRBJ1-4; D perhaps matches TRBD1 (5 bases). Trimming took off 4 bases at V and 5 bases at J, with 11 bases between the two ends. CDR3 length: 14 amino acids. The V gene's germline CDR1 is SNHLY and CDR2 FYNNEI. The CDR3 nucleotides are TGTGCCAGCAGTGTATGGGGCAAAAATGAAAAACTGTTTTTT. This translates into CASSVWGKNEKLFF.

The chain links TRBV5-1 to TRBJ2-3; 9 bases are shared with TRBD2. Germline V lookup: CDR1 SGHRS, CDR2 YFSETQ. This CDR3 is built from 18 residues. Germline trimming cut 1 base from V and 0 bases from J; bases unmatched to any gene: 9. CDR3 DNA sequence: TGCGCCAGCAGCTTGAATGCGGCTAGCGGGGCCAGCACAGATACGCAGTATTTT. Amino acids: CASSLNAASGASTDTQYF.

The chain is built from TRBV27 and TRBJ1-5, with 8 bases aligning to TRBD1. The germline CDR1 and CDR2 sequences are MNHEY and SMNVEV (reference sequence). The CDR3 sequence is 15 residues long. Trimming took 8 bases from V and 6 from J; bases not matched to a gene: 12. CDR3 DNA sequence: TGTGCCAGCGGCCCAGACAGGGGTGCTGGTCAGCCCCAGCATTTT. This encodes CASGPDRGAGQPQHF.

This chain connects TRBV6-5 to TRBJ2-7, with a tentative D call TRBD2 (6 bases). This CDR3 is built from 14 residues. The V end was cut by 5 bases, the J end by 2 bases, with 13 bases between. Germline assignment: CDR1 MNHEY and CDR2 SVGAGI. CDR3 nucleotides: TGTGCCAGCAGTACCCCGGGAGAGGCCTACGAGCAGTACTTC. It yields the protein CASSTPGEAYEQYF.

V is TRBV9 and J is TRBJ1-3, with D unclear. This CDR3 has 13 residues. CDR1 and CDR2 from the germline V gene are SGDLS and YYNGEE. Trimming shortened V by 6 bases and J by 4 bases, and 11 bases separated the two germline ends. CDR3 coding DNA: TGTGCCAGCACCGCCCATCAGGGAAACACCATATATTTT. It specifies CASTAHQGNTIYF.

The chain is built from TRBV6-1 and TRBJ2-2; 9 nucleotides line up with TRBD1. CDR1 is MNHNS and CDR2 is SASEGT in the germline V gene. CDR3 length: 16 residues. After removal of 4 bases from V and 5 bases from J, the junction contained 8 bases not matched to a gene. This CDR3 is CASSGTRDRVTGELFF. CDR3 sequence (DNA): TGTGCCAGCAGTGGAACAAGGGACAGGGTTACCGGGGAGCTGTTTTTT.

This chain links TRBV30 with TRBJ1-3, with D uncertain. Looked up from germline, CDR1 is GTSNPN and CDR2 is SVGIG (reference sequence). CDR3 length equals 14 residues. The germline V and J ends were trimmed by 5 bases and 3 bases, with 14 bases remaining between them. The CDR3 loop is CAWVQWTGGNTIYF. The CDR3 nucleotides read TGTGCCTGGGTCCAATGGACGGGTGGAAACACCATATATTTT.

This clone occurred once. J is TRBJ2-2 and V is TRBV6-4; the D gene is possibly TRBD2 (5 bases). Trimming cost V 7 bases and J 2 bases, with 11 bases left between them. The length of the CDR3 is 14 residues. Germline V lookup: CDR1 MRHNA, CDR2 SNTAGT. The CDR3: CASTLDFNTGELFF. CDR3 bases: TGTGCCAGCACCCTGGACTTCAACACCGGGGAGCTGTTTTTT.

This chain joins TRBV18 and TRBJ2-3, with 8 bases fitting TRBD2. The CDR3 is 14 amino acids. Germline assignment: CDR1 KGHSH and CDR2 LQKENI. The V and J ends lost 3 bases and 2 bases, in that order; junction bases with no gene match: 1. The CDR3 DNA reads TGTGCCAGCTCACCCGGACTAGCCACAGATACGCAGTATTTT. Amino acid sequence: CASSPGLATDTQYF.

The genes are TRBV11-2 and TRBJ2-5; 7 nucleotides align to TRBD2. CDR3 length: 18 residues. Germline trimming cut 4 bases from V and 4 bases from J; bases unmatched to any gene: 18. Germline CDR1 reads SGHAT; CDR2 reads FQNNGV. DNA of the CDR3: TGTGCCAGCAGCTCCCCGGGTAGCGGGCCCGCCCGACGAGAGACCCAGTACTTC. Amino acids: CASSSPGSGPARRETQYF.

This chain uses TRBV13 with TRBJ2-7; D remains unclear. Per germline, CDR1 PRHDT and CDR2 FYEKMQ (reference sequence). This CDR3 is built from 14 residues. The V gene lost 5 bases and the J gene lost 2 bases, with 13 bases spanning the gap. CDR3 in DNA: TGTGCCAGCAGCCCCCGAGGTCTTGCCTACGAGCAGTACTTC. It yields the protein CASSPRGLAYEQYF.

The V call is TRBV7-2, the J call TRBJ1-1; D is uncertain. The CDR3 covers 14 residues. Germline values: CDR1 SGHTA, CDR2 FQGNSA. V gave up 3 bases and J gave up 0 bases, with 8 bases separating them. The CDR3 protein is CASSFGTMNTEAFF. As DNA, the CDR3 is TGTGCCAGCAGCTTTGGCACAATGAACACTGAAGCTTTCTTT.

This clone occurred once. The chain recombines TRBV5-1 with TRBJ2-2; TRBD2 might be the D (6 bases). From germline, CDR1 is SGHRS and CDR2 YFSETQ. This CDR3 has 15 residues. The V end lost 2 bases, the J end lost 3 bases, and 11 bases lay between the germline ends. The CDR3: CASSFELAYTGELFF. CDR3 bases: TGCGCCAGCAGCTTCGAACTAGCTTACACCGGGGAGCTGTTTTTT.

This clone is a singleton in its sample. This chain uses TRBV9 with TRBJ1-5; 9 bases match TRBD1. The CDR3 covers 14 residues. Unmatched junction bases numbered 5, after V lost 5 bases and J lost 5 bases. Germline CDR1 is SGDLS and CDR2 is YYNGEE. CDR3 protein: CASSLGQGYQPQHF. The CDR3 DNA follows: TGTGCCAGCAGTTTGGGACAGGGTTATCAGCCCCAGCATTTT.

The chain employs TRBV11-2 and TRBJ1-2; no firm D call. Germline CDR1 reads SGHAT; CDR2 reads FQNNGV. This CDR3 region has 14 residues. V was trimmed by 0 bases and J by 8 bases, leaving 13 bases between them. The CDR3 bases are TGTGCCAGCAGCTTAGAAGTATACCCTGGGGGCTACACCTTC. Its protein is CASSLEVYPGGYTF. The variable domain in full, with the rest retrieved from reference TRBV11-2 and TRBJ1-2, is EAGVAQSPRYKIIEKRQSVAFWCNPISGHATLYWYQQILGQGPKLLIQFQNNGVVDDSQLPKDRFSAERLKGVDSTLKIQPAKLEDSAVYLCASSLEVYPGGYTFGSGTRLTVV.

The V and J genes are TRBV25-1 and TRBJ2-5; 15 nucleotides agree with TRBD2. CDR3 length: 16 residues. Germline assignment: CDR1 MGHDK and CDR2 SYGVNS. After removal of 2 bases from V and 5 bases from J, the junction contained 3 bases not matched to a gene. CDR3 nucleotides: TGTGCCAGCAGTGAACGGACTAGCGGGGGGGCGGAGACCCAGTACTTC. The encoded protein is CASSERTSGGAETQYF. The full variable domain, rest sourced from reference TRBV25-1 and TRBJ2-5, is EADIYQTPRYLVIGTGKKITLECSQTMGHDKMYWYQQDPGMELHLIHYSYGVNSTEKGDLSSESTVSRIRTEHFPLTLESARPSHTSQYLCASSERTSGGAETQYFGPGTRLLVL.

This chain joins TRBV21-1 and TRBJ1-2. TRBV21-1 is given as a pseudogene. CDR3 length: 9 amino acids. The DNA for the CDR3 is TGTGCCAGCTTGACCGACGGCCTCTTC. This translates into CASLTDGLF.

This clone was counted between two and nine times. The chain has TRBV29-1 and TRBJ1-2; D perhaps matches TRBD1 (6 bases). This CDR3 has 13 residues. Trimming stripped 7 bases from V and 4 bases from J, with 16 bases between. CDR1 SQVTM and CDR2 ANQGSEA come from the germline V gene. The chain's CDR3 is CSASPGAGYGYTF. The CDR3 DNA is TGCAGCGCCTCACCGGGGGCTGGCTATGGCTACACCTTC.

The V and J genes are TRBV27 and TRBJ1-5, with D hard to call. Germline lookup yields CDR1 MNHEY and CDR2 SMNVEV (reference sequence). CDR3 length: 17 residues. The germline V and J ends were trimmed by 1 base and 0 bases, with 13 bases remaining between them. The CDR3 DNA reads as TGTGCCAGCAGTTTATTGGGCAGGCGTTATAGCAATCAGCCCCAGCATTTT. Translated: CASSLLGRRYSNQPQHF.

CDR3 region: CAWRTRISPTEAFF. As DNA, the CDR3 is TGTGCCTGGAGGACCCGCATCTCTCCCACTGAAGCTTTCTTT. The V gene is TRBV30, the J gene TRBJ1-1; D gene unclear. This CDR3 comprises 14 residues. Germline loops: CDR1 GTSNPN, CDR2 SVGIG (reference sequence). V gave up 3 bases and J gave up 4 bases, with 15 bases separating them.

The chain is built from TRBV6-1 and TRBJ1-1; D gene ambiguous. V was cut by 4 bases and J by 1 base, with 7 bases left in between. The V gene's germline CDR1 is MNHNS and CDR2 SASEGT. This CDR3 has 13 residues. CDR3 protein: CASSVYTNTEAFF. The CDR3 region has the DNA TGTGCCAGCAGTGTATACACGAACACTGAAGCTTTCTTT.